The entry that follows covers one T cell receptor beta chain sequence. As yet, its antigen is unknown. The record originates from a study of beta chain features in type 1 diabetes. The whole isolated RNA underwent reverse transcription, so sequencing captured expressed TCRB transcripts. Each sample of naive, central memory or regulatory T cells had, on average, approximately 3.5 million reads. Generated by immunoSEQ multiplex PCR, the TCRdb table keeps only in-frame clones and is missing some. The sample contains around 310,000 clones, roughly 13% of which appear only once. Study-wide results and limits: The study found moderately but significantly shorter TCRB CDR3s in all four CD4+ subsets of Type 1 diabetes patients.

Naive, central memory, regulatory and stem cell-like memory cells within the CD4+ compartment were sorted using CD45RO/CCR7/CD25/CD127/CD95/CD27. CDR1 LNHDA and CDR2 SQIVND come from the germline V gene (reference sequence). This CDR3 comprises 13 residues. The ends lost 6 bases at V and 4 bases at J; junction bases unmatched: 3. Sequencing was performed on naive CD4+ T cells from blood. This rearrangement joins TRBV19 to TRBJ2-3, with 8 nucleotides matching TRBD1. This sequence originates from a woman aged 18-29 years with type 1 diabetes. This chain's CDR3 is CASSQQGADTQYF. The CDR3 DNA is TGTGCCAGTAGCCAACAGGGGGCAGATACGCAGTATTTT. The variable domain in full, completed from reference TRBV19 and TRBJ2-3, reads DGGITQSPKYLFRKEGQNVTLSCEQNLNHDAMYWYRQDPGQGLRLIYYSQIVNDFQKGDIAEGYSVSREKKESFPLTVTSAQKNPTAFYLCASSQQGADTQYFGPGTRLTVL.